The 21 T cell receptor beta chains given below trace back to one sample, sequenced in a study of CD8+ T cells in alopecia areata. The treatment here: oral pan-JAK inhibitor, 5-10 mg twice daily. Extracted RNA was reverse transcribed into cDNA, the sequencing template. TCRdb's table, derived via immunoSEQ multiplex PCR, lists solely in-frame clones and lacks some. The repertoire holds more than 150,000 clones, with approximately 49% as singletons. The sample in question was CD8+ T cells sorted from blood, obtained around week 54, from a patient treated with tofacitinib. The origin of the receptors is a human donor with alopecia areata.

In the case of this clone: Other DNA sequences in this specimen translate into the identical CDR3. V gene TRBV5-1 combines with J gene TRBJ1-1; a possible D gene is TRBD1 (5 bases). The CDR3 contains 14 residues. In germline, CDR1 is SGHRS, CDR2 YFSETQ. V was shortened by 0 bases and J by 1 base, with 7 bases between the two germline ends. CDR3 nucleotide sequence: TGCGCCAGCAGCTTGGCGGGGACGAACACTGAAGCTTTCTTT. It encodes CASSLAGTNTEAFF. The variable domain in full, completed from reference TRBV5-1 and TRBJ1-1, reads KAGVTQTPRYLIKTRGQQVTLSCSPISGHRSVSWYQQTPGQGLQFLFEYFSETQRNKGNFPGRFSGRQFSNSRSEMNVSTLELGDSALYLCASSLAGTNTEAFFGQGTRLTVV.

This clone was seen more than once but under ten times. The chain employs TRBV13 and TRBJ2-1, with 7 nucleotides matching TRBD1. V trimming: 2 bases; J trimming: 0 bases; junction bases outside the gene matches: 16. Per the germline V gene, CDR1 is PRHDT and CDR2 is FYEKMQ (reference sequence). The CDR3 loop spans 20 amino acids. The DNA for the CDR3 is TGTGCCAGCAGCTTAAGCTCAACAGGGGTGTTATCGGGCTCCTACAATGAGCAGTTCTTC. Encoded protein: CASSLSSTGVLSGSYNEQFF.

The rearrangement joins TRBV11-2 to TRBJ2-6; TRBD1 is a possible D gene (5 bases). This CDR3 has 18 amino acids. Per the germline V gene, CDR1 is SGHAT and CDR2 is FQNNGV. V dropped 4 bases and J dropped 0 bases, with 16 bases sitting between them. CDR3 sequence reads: CASSSAGGQSSGANVLTF. CDR3 nucleotides: TGTGCCAGCAGCTCAGCCGGCGGACAAAGCTCTGGGGCCAACGTCCTGACTTTC.

Written as DNA, the CDR3 is TGTGCCAGCATTTGGGGGATTGAAGCTTTCTTT. This gives the protein CASIWGIEAFF. The rearrangement links TRBV25-1 to TRBJ1-1, with D perhaps TRBD1 (5 bases). Germline CDR1 and CDR2: MGHDK and SYGVNS. This CDR3 has 11 residues. V dropped 7 bases and J dropped 7 bases, with 10 bases sitting between them.

The rearrangement uses TRBV4-3 and TRBJ2-2; the D call may be TRBD1 or TRBD2 (5 bases each). The CDR3 covers 14 residues. The V gene lost 1 base and the J gene lost 6 bases, with 9 bases spanning the gap. Germline V gene data show CDR1 as LGHNA and CDR2 as YSLEER. Here the CDR3 DNA reads TGCGCCAGCAGCCAAGTCGAGGGGCCCGGGGAGCTGTTTTTT. Amino acid sequence: CASSQVEGPGELFF.

This clone has just a few counts. The CDR3 reads CAWSVGTGIDEQYF. The CDR3 region has the DNA TGTGCCTGGAGTGTAGGGACAGGGATTGACGAGCAGTACTTC. The chain recombines TRBV30 with TRBJ2-7; TRBD1 aligns across 9 bases. The CDR3 consists of 14 residues. Trimming cost V 0 bases and J 5 bases; bases outside gene matches: 5. CDR1 GTSNPN and CDR2 SVGIG come from the germline V gene (reference sequence).

The rearrangement uses TRBV6-6 and TRBJ2-7, with TRBD1 identical over 9 bases. The CDR3 runs to 16 residues. Germline assignment: CDR1 MNHNY and CDR2 SVGAGI (reference sequence). Germline trimming cut 7 bases from V and 0 bases from J; bases unmatched to any gene: 10. The CDR3 nucleotides read TGTGCCAGCAACCTAGGAGGGACAGGGCTCTCCTACGAGCAGTACTTC. Residues: CASNLGGTGLSYEQYF.

The chain joins TRBV5-1 to TRBJ1-2; maybe TRBD1 (5 bases). The CDR3 runs to 15 residues. Germline CDR1 and CDR2: SGHRS and YFSETQ. Deletions cut 3 bases from V and 0 bases from J, with 12 bases between. The CDR3 DNA is TGCGCCAGCAGCTCCGCGGGACTCACTAACTATGGCTACACCTTC. It specifies CASSSAGLTNYGYTF.

In DNA form, the CDR3 reads TGCGCCAGCAGCCTAACCCCGGACAGGGCCGACGAGCAGTACTTC. Translation: CASSLTPDRADEQYF. The chain employs TRBV5-1 and TRBJ2-7; 8 nucleotides match TRBD1. The V gene end was trimmed by 4 bases and the J gene end by 5 bases; junction bases not matched to a gene: 11. This CDR3 is built from 15 residues. Germline-derived CDR1 and CDR2 are SGHRS and YFSETQ.

Ten or more counts support this clone. Other DNA sequences in the sample encode the same CDR3. This rearrangement joins TRBV14 to TRBJ2-1; 9 nucleotides match TRBD1. The trim removed 3 bases at V and 9 bases at J, leaving 3 bases unmatched. The CDR3 is 13 residues long. Looked up from germline, CDR1 is SGHDN and CDR2 is FVKESK. CDR3 residues: CASSQNRGLEQFF. The CDR3 region has the DNA TGTGCCAGCAGCCAGAACAGGGGGCTTGAGCAGTTCTTC.

The rearrangement links TRBV11-1 to TRBJ2-1, with D possibly being TRBD1 (6 bases). CDR3 size: 15 residues. Germline lookup yields CDR1 SGHAT and CDR2 FQDESV (reference sequence). Trimming stripped 3 bases from V and 0 bases from J, with 9 bases between. CDR3 residues: CASSFDRSSYNEQFF. The DNA for the CDR3 is TGTGCCAGCAGCTTTGACAGGAGCTCCTACAATGAGCAGTTCTTC.

V usage is TRBV9 and J usage is TRBJ2-5, with 8 bases matching TRBD2. Trimming took 0 bases from V and 6 from J; bases not matched to a gene: 7. From germline, CDR1 is SGDLS and CDR2 YYNGEE. The length of the CDR3 is 15 residues. The CDR3 DNA is TGTGCCAGCAGCGTAGTCCCGACTAGCGTAAAGACCCAGTACTTC. It yields the protein CASSVVPTSVKTQYF.

The chain has TRBV6-1 and TRBJ2-3; 7 positions match TRBD1. The germline CDR1 and CDR2 sequences are MNHNS and SASEGT. V dropped 2 bases and J dropped 1; count of bases not matched to a gene: 3. The CDR3 has 15 amino acids. The chain's CDR3 is CASSENRGRTDTQYF. For the CDR3, the DNA is TGTGCCAGCAGTGAAAATAGGGGGCGCACAGATACGCAGTATTTT.

This chain joins TRBV30 and TRBJ1-1; perhaps TRBD1 as D (6 bases). CDR3 length: 15 residues. The germline V and J ends were trimmed by 1 base and 3 bases, with 15 bases remaining between them. CDR1 and CDR2 from the germline V gene are GTSNPN and SVGIG (reference sequence). CDR3 sequence (DNA): TGTGCCTGGAGTGACCCCCCCAGGGGTGACACTGAAGCTTTCTTT. This encodes CAWSDPPRGDTEAFF.

This clone was seen more than once but under ten times. This chain connects TRBV7-9 to TRBJ2-1; TRBD1 matches at 7 bases. V dropped 11 bases and J dropped 5; count of bases not matched to a gene: 9. This CDR3 contains 13 residues. Germline CDR1 SEHNR, CDR2 FQNEAQ (reference sequence). Here the CDR3 DNA reads TGTGCCGCCGGAGACAGGGTCCACAATGAGCAGTTCTTC. Residues: CAAGDRVHNEQFF.

V gene TRBV5-1 combines with J gene TRBJ2-1; D possibly matches TRBD1 or TRBD2 (5 bases each). Trimming removed 4 bases from V and 0 bases from J, with 20 bases in between. CDR1 and CDR2 (germline): SGHRS, YFSETQ. This CDR3 has 18 amino acids. CDR3 protein: CASSPYPGPSFSYNEQFF. The CDR3 region has the DNA TGCGCCAGCAGCCCCTATCCGGGACCCTCATTCTCCTACAATGAGCAGTTCTTC.

DNA of the CDR3: TGTGCCAGCAGCGGGACGCCGGATTCACCCCTCCACTTT. It specifies CASSGTPDSPLHF. The genes are TRBV6-6 and TRBJ1-6, with TRBD1 as a possible D gene (5 bases). The V end was cut by 6 bases, the J end by 8 bases, with 11 bases between. CDR3 length: 13 residues. Germline V gives CDR1 MNHNY, CDR2 SVGAGI (reference sequence).

This clone was found a few times. V and J are TRBV25-1 and TRBJ2-2; D call uncertain. This CDR3 region has 14 residues. Deletions cut 1 base from V and 1 base from J, with 4 bases between. The germline V gene has CDR1 MGHDK and CDR2 SYGVNS. The CDR3 nucleotides are TGTGCCAGCAGTGAATTAGGGAACACCGGGGAGCTGTTTTTT. This sequence encodes CASSELGNTGELFF.

This clone has only a few counts. V and J are TRBV27 and TRBJ1-5; tentative D call: TRBD1 (6 bases). Looked up from germline, CDR1 is MNHEY and CDR2 is SMNVEV (reference sequence). The V end was cut by 4 bases, the J end by 6 bases, with 10 bases between. The CDR3 has 13 amino acids. CDR3 sequence reads: CASSWTELQPQHF. The CDR3 DNA is TGTGCCAGCAGTTGGACAGAACTTCAGCCCCAGCATTTT.

The rearrangement links TRBV7-2 to TRBJ2-7; 9 bases are shared with TRBD1. The germline CDR1 and CDR2 sequences are SGHTA and FQGNSA. The length of the CDR3 is 14 residues. Trimming took 3 bases from V and 3 from J; bases not matched to a gene: 3. CDR3 in amino acids: CASSLGQGFYEQYF. Written as DNA, the CDR3 is TGTGCCAGCAGCTTGGGACAGGGATTCTACGAGCAGTACTTC.

This clone was observed a handful of times. J is TRBJ1-4 and V is TRBV5-1; the D gene is possibly TRBD1 (6 bases). V was cut by 1 base and J by 8 bases, with 9 bases left in between. Germline CDR1 is SGHRS and CDR2 is YFSETQ. This CDR3 has 13 residues. Written as DNA, the CDR3 is TGCGCCAGCAGCTTGCGGGGGCGGGAAAAACTGTTTTTT. As protein: CASSLRGREKLFF.